This entry lists 9 T cell receptor beta chains sequenced from one sample in a study of shared clonotypes between healthy human individuals. Profiled with immunoSEQ multiplex PCR; TCRdb holds only in-frame clones, not every one. The sample has about 680,000 clones; around 72% are singletons. The sequenced sample consisted of memory CD4+ T cells sorted from blood. Stated subset: CD45RA-negative fraction. These receptors all come from a woman aged 25 to 39 in good health.

This chain uses TRBV4-1 with TRBJ1-5, with D tentatively TRBD1 (6 bases). This CDR3 has 14 amino acids. Germline V gene lookup returns CDR1 MGHRA and CDR2 YSYEKL. V dropped 4 bases and J dropped 7 bases, with 14 bases sitting between them. CDR3 sequence reads: CASSPQGISQPQHF. The CDR3 nucleotides are TGCGCCAGCAGCCCACAGGGTATCAGCCAGCCCCAGCATTTT.

The V call is TRBV6-5, the J call TRBJ2-7; 9 bases agree with TRBD1. Losses at the gene ends were 6 bases for V and 5 bases for J; bases not matched to a gene: 8. Looked up from germline, CDR1 is MNHEY and CDR2 is SVGAGI. CDR3 length: 14 amino acids. The CDR3, as DNA: TGTGCCAGCAGACCGACAGGGGGAGGGGACGAGCAGTACTTC. It encodes CASRPTGGGDEQYF.

The J gene is TRBJ2-5, the V gene TRBV9; 8 bases line up with TRBD1. J was trimmed by 5 bases and V by 3 bases; bases with no gene match: 9. Germline CDR1 SGDLS, CDR2 YYNGEE. The CDR3 runs to 15 residues. The CDR3 DNA is TGTGCCAGCAGCGCGGAGACAGGGGTATGGGAGACCCAGTACTTC. It translates to CASSAETGVWETQYF.

Note on this clone: Different DNA sequences within this sample yield the same CDR3. The V call is TRBV7-2, the J call TRBJ1-5; maybe TRBD1 (6 bases). CDR3 length: 15 amino acids. CDR1 is SGHTA and CDR2 is FQGNSA in the germline V gene. V gave up 1 base and J gave up 2 bases, with 9 bases separating them. CDR3 nucleotides: TGTGCCAGCAGCTTAGACAGGGACCGCAATCAGCCCCAGCATTTT. Amino acids: CASSLDRDRNQPQHF.

The chain combines TRBV27 with TRBJ2-7; 8 nucleotides align to TRBD2. This CDR3 comprises 16 residues. Germline CDR1 reads MNHEY; CDR2 reads SMNVEV (reference sequence). V gave up 4 bases and J gave up 6 bases; unmatched junction bases: 14. The CDR3 nucleotides are TGTGCCAGCAGTTACATCCCCGGGGTAGCGGGAATCGAGCAGTACTTC. It is translated as CASSYIPGVAGIEQYF.

V and J are TRBV6-1 and TRBJ1-2; D perhaps matches TRBD1 (5 bases). The CDR3 contains 14 residues. Germline CDR1 is MNHNS and CDR2 is SASEGT. Trimming pared 4 bases from V and 4 bases from J, leaving 13 bases between. For the CDR3, the DNA is TGTGCCAGCAGTGCCGGTGGGACGGCCTATGGCTACACCTTC. It translates to CASSAGGTAYGYTF.

This clone was counted a few times. CDR3 protein: CASKETFNEKLFF. The CDR3 DNA is TGTGCCAGCAAAGAGACGTTTAATGAAAAACTGTTTTTT. V and J are TRBV2 and TRBJ1-4; no firm D call. This CDR3 has 13 residues. Trimming removed 7 bases at V and 4 bases at J, with 10 bases between. Germline V gene lookup returns CDR1 SNHLY and CDR2 FYNNEI.

V is TRBV5-1 and J is TRBJ1-4; no reliable D call. V shed 1 base and J shed 7 bases, with 11 bases lying between them. This CDR3 region has 14 residues. The germline V gene has CDR1 SGHRS and CDR2 YFSETQ. The CDR3 region has the DNA TGCGCCAGCAGCTTGATTGGGGATGGTGAAAAACTGTTTTTT. It is translated as CASSLIGDGEKLFF.

This clone has only one observation. V is TRBV5-1 and J is TRBJ1-2; tentative D call: TRBD1 (6 bases). The germline V gene encodes CDR1 SGHRS and CDR2 YFSETQ. Trimming pared 2 bases from V and 8 bases from J, leaving 22 bases between. The CDR3 extends over 16 amino acids. This CDR3 is CASSFEVAGAKGGYTF. CDR3 coding DNA: TGCGCCAGCAGCTTTGAGGTGGCGGGGGCGAAGGGAGGCTACACCTTC.